This T cell receptor (beta chain) was obtained from a study of blood T cell repertoires in COVID-19. Study at large: Samples of COVID-19 (acute and convalescent) were obtained from the United States, Italy and Spain. PBMCs, B-cell-depleted T cells, or T cells were the source of the cDNA or gDNA that made up the material.

The V end was cut by 4 bases, the J end by 0 bases, with 13 bases between. CDR1 and CDR2 (germline): MNHNS, SASEGT. The CDR3 runs to 16 residues. Original handling: Amplifying reference gene primers gave estimates of nucleated cell counts. Sequencing was performed with immunoSEQ multiplex PCR; in TCRdb, only in-frame clones are kept and a portion is missing. V and J calls and clone size follow that table, whereas D and trimming were derived from the DNA. The sample consists of some 31,000 clones, around 90% of them appearing once. Sequencing was carried out using peripheral blood. This receptor was obtained from a man in his 60s with active COVID-19. V is TRBV6-1 and J is TRBJ1-3; D is ambiguous. The CDR3 nucleotides are TGTGCCAGCAGTGCATGGACTTCCTACTCTGGAAACACCATATATTTT. Amino acids: CASSAWTSYSGNTIYF.